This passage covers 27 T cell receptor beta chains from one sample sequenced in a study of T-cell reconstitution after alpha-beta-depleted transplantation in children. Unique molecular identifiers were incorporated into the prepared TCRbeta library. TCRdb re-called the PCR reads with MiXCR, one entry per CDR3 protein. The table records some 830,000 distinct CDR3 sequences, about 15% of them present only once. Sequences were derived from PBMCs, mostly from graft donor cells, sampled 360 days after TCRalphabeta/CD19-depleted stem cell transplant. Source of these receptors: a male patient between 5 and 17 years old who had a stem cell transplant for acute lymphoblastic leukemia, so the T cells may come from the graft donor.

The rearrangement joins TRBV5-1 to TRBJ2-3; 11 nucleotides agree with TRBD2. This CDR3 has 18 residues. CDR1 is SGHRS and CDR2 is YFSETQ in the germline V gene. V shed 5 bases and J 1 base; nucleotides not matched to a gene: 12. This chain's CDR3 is CASRRVSGRARGTDTQYF. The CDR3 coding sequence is TGCGCCAGCAGAAGAGTTAGCGGGAGGGCCAGGGGCACAGATACGCAGTATTTT.

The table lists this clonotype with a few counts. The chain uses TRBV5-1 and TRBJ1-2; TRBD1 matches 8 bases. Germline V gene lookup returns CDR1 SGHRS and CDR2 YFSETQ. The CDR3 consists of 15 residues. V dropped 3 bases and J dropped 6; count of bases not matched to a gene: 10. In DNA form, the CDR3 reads TGCGCCAGCAGCTGGGGACAGGCCGGCGTTGATGGCTACACCTTC. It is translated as CASSWGQAGVDGYTF.

This CDR3 reads CASRGRGEFPTEAFF. The CDR3 DNA sequence: TGCGCCAGCAGAGGCAGGGGGGAGTTTCCCACTGAAGCTTTCTTT. The gene calls are TRBV5-1 and TRBJ1-1; TRBD1 matches at 7 bases. The V gene end was trimmed by 5 bases and the J gene end by 4 bases; junction bases not matched to a gene: 11. The CDR3 extends over 15 amino acids. From germline, CDR1 is SGHRS and CDR2 YFSETQ.

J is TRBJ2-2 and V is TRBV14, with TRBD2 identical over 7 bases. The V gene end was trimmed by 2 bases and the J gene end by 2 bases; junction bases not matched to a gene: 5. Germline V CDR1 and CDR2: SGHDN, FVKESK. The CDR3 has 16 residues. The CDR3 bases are TGTGCCAGCAGCCAACATGGGGGACTAAACACCGGGGAGCTGTTTTTT. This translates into CASSQHGGLNTGELFF. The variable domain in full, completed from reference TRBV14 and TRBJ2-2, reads EAGVTQFPSHSVIEKGQTVTLRCDPISGHDNLYWYRRVMGKEIKFLLHFVKESKQDESGMPNNRFLAERTGGTYSTLKVQPAELEDSGVYFCASSQHGGLNTGELFFGEGSRLTVL.

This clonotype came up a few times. CDR3 nucleotide sequence: TGCAGCGTTGAATTCACTGAAGCTTTCTTT. Translating gives CSVEFTEAFF. The chain recombines TRBV29-1 with TRBJ1-1; D gene uncertain. CDR1 and CDR2 from the germline V gene are SQVTM and ANQGSEA. The CDR3 loop spans 10 amino acids. The V end lost 2 bases, the J end lost 4 bases, and 2 bases lay between the germline ends.

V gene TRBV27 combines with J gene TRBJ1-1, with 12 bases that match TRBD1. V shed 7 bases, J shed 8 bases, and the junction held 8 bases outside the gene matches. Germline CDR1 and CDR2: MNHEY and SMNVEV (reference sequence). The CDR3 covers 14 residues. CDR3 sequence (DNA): TGTGCCAGCACCCCGGGACAGGGGGCAACCGAAGCTTTCTTT. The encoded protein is CASTPGQGATEAFF.

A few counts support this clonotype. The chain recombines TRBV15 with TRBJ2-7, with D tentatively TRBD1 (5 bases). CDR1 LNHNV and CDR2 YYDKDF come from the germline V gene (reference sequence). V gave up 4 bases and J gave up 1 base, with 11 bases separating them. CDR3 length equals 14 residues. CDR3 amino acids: CATSNLAGSYEQYF. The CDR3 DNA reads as TGTGCCACCAGCAACCTCGCAGGGTCCTACGAGCAGTACTTC.

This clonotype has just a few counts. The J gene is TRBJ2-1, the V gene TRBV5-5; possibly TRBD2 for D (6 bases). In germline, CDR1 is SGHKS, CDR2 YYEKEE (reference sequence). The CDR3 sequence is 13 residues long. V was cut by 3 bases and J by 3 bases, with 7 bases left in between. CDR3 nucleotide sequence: TGTGCCAGCAGCTCGGACTACTACAATGAGCAGTTCTTC. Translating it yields CASSSDYYNEQFF.

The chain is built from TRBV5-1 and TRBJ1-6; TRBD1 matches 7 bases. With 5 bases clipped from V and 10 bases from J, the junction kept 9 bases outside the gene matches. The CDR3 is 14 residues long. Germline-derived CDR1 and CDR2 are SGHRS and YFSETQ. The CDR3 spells CASRAVGTASPLHF. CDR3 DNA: TGCGCCAGCAGGGCCGTTGGGACAGCCTCACCCCTCCACTTT.

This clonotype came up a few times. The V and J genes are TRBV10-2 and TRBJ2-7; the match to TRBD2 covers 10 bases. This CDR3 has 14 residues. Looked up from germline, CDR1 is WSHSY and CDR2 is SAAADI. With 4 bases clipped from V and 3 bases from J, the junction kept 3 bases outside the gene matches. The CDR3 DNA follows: TGCGCCAGCAGTGTAGTAGCGGGAGGCTACGAGCAGTACTTC. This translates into CASSVVAGGYEQYF.

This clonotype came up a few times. CDR3 in amino acids: CSVESLRRDNEQFF. CDR3 DNA: TGCAGCGTTGAAAGTTTGCGGAGGGACAATGAGCAGTTCTTC. The chain joins TRBV29-1 to TRBJ2-1; D might be TRBD2 (6 bases). The V gene's germline CDR1 is SQVTM and CDR2 ANQGSEA. The CDR3 length is 14 residues. Trimming stripped 2 bases from V and 5 bases from J, with 13 bases between.

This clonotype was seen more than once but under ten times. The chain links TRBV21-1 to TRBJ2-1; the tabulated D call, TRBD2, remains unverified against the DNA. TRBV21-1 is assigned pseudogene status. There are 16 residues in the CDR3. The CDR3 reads CASSKELAGEYNEQFF. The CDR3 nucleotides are TGTGCCAGCAGCAAAGAACTAGCGGGAGAATACAATGAGCAGTTCTTC.

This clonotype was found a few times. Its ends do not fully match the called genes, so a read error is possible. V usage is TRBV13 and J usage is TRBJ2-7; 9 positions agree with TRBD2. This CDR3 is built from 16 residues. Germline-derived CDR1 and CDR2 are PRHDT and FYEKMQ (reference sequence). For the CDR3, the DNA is TGTGCCAGCAGCCGATTAGCGGGAGAAGCCTCCCACGAGCAGTACTTC. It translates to CASSRLAGEASHEQYF.

For the CDR3, the DNA is TGTGCCAGCAGTATCGGGGGGACCCAGTACTTC. Translating gives CASSIGGTQYF. The chain employs TRBV12-3 or TRBV12-4 and TRBJ2-5; D might be TRBD2 (6 bases). The V and J ends lost 5 bases and 7 bases respectively, with 8 bases between them. CDR3 size: 11 residues.

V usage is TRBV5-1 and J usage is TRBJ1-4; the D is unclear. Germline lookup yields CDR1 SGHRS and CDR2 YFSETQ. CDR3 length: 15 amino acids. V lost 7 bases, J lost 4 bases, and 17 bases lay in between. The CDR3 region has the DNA TGCGCCAGCTGCCGATCCGGAAGTGGTAATGAAAAACTGTTTTTT. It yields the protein CASCRSGSGNEKLFF.

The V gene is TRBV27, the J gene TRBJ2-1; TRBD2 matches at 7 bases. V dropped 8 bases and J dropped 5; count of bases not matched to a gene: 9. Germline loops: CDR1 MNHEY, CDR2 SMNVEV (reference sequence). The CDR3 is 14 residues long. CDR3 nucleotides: TGTGCCAGCTCCGCACGGACTAGAGACAATGAGCAGTTCTTC. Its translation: CASSARTRDNEQFF.

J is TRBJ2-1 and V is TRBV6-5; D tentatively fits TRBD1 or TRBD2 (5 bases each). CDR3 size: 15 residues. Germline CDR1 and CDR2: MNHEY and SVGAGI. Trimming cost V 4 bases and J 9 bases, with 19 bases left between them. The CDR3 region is CASSFPGTTRGEQFF. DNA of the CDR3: TGTGCCAGCAGTTTCCCAGGGACCACTCGGGGTGAGCAGTTCTTC.

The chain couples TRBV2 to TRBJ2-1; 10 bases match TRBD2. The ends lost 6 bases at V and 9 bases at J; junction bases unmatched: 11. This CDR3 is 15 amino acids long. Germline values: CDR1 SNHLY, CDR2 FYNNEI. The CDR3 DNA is TGTGCCAGCAGCCCCGGGACTAGCGTATATGGTGAGCAGTTCTTC. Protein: CASSPGTSVYGEQFF.

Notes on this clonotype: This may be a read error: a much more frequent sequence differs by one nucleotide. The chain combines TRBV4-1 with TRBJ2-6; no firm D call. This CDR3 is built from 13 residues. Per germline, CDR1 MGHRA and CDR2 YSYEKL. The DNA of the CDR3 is TGCGCCAGCAGCCAAGTTGGGACCAACGTCCTGACTTTC. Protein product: CASSQVGTNVLTF.

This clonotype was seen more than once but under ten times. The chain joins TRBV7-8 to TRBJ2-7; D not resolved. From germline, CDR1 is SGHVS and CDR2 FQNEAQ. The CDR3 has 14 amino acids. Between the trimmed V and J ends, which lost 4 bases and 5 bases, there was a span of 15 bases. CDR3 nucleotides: TGTGCCAGCAGCTGGGCAGGAGTTACGAACGAGCAGTACTTC. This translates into CASSWAGVTNEQYF.

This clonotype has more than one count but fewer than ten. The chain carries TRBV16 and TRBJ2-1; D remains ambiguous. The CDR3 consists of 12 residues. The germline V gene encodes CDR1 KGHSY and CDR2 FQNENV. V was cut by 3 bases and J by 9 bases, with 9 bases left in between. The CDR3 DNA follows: TGTGCCAGCAGCCACACCTTTAGTGAGCAGTTCTTC. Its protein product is CASSHTFSEQFF.

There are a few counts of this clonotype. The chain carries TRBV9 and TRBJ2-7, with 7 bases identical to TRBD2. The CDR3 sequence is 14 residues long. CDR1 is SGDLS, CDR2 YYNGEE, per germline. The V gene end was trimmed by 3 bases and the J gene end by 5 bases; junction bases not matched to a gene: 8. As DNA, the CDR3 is TGTGCCAGCAGCGAGGCGGGAGTGTGGCACGAGCAGTACTTC. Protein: CASSEAGVWHEQYF.

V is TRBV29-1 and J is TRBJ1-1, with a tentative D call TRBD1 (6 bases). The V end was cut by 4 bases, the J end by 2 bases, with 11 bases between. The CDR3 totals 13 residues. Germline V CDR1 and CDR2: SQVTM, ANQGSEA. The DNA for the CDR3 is TGCAGCGTTGTGGGACACCCTAACACTGAAGCTTTCTTT. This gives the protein CSVVGHPNTEAFF.

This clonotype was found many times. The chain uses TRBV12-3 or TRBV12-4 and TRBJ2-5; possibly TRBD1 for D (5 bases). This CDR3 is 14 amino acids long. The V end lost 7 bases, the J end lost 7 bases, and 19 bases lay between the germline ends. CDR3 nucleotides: TGTGCCAGCACTAGATCGGGCTCCCAGGGGACCCAGTACTTC. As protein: CASTRSGSQGTQYF.

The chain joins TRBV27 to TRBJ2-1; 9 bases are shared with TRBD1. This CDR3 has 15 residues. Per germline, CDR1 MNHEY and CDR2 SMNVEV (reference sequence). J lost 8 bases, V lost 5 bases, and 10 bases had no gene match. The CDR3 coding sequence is TGTGCCAGCAGTCTACAGGGGGCATGGGTCCATGAGCAGTTCTTC. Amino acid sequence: CASSLQGAWVHEQFF.

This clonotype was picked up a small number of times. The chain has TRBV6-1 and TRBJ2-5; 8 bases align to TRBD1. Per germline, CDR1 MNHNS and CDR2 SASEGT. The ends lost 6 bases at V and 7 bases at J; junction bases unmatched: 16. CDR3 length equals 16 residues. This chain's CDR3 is CASSPQGAKGPVTQYF. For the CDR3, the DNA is TGTGCCAGCAGCCCCCAGGGGGCGAAAGGGCCGGTGACCCAGTACTTC.

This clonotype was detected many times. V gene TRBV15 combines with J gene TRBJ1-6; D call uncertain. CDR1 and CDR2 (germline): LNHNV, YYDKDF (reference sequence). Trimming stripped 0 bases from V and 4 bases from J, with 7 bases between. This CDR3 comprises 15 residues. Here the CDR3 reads CATSREGAYNSPLHF. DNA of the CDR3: TGTGCCACCAGCAGAGAGGGCGCATATAATTCACCCCTCCACTTT.